What follows is one TCR beta chain and its context. These data belong to a study of blood T cells in healthy people across ages. This CDR3 comprises 14 residues. The germline CDR1 and CDR2 sequences are MGHDK and SYGVNS. A sample-barcoded 5' primer and a J-beta primer mix were used in a second PCR of about 6 to 11 cycles. TCRdb re-analysed the 5' RACE reads in MiXCR, keeping a single row per CDR3 protein. The sample consists of about 1.8 million distinct CDR3 sequences, about 50% of them appearing once. Specimen: blood. The V call is TRBV25-1, the J call TRBJ2-1, with D perhaps matching TRBD1 (6 bases). The DNA end lines up better with TRBJ2-7; the J call may be wrong. The source of this sequence is a woman aged 35 to 49 in good health. The CDR3 region is CASRGTGYNNEQYF. CDR3 in DNA: TGTGCCAGCAGGGGAACAGGGTATAACAATGAGCAGTACTTC.